This T cell receptor beta chain was sequenced during a study of regulatory T cells in long-lasting Graves disease. Building of the TCR beta libraries involved iRepertoire HTBI primers and Arm-PCR of CDR3 regions. A single record per CDR3 protein comes from TCRdb applying MiXCR to the multiplex PCR reads. The data hold roughly 300,000 distinct CDR3 sequences, with about 18% observed a single time. Regarding time point: persistent/refractory GD, antithyroid drugs over 5 years with positive TRAb. After RNA was extracted from PBMCs, the TCR library was made from it. The sequence was collected from a female donor with Graves disease. Sequenced here: peripheral blood mononuclear cells (PBMCs), sampled when the disease was refractory, from a patient treated with antithyroid drugs.

This CDR3 reads CAWSVAGAATNEKLFF. In DNA, the CDR3 is TGTGCCTGGAGTGTCGCAGGGGCGGCAACTAATGAAAAACTGTTTTTT. V and J are TRBV30 and TRBJ1-4, with a tentative D call TRBD1 (6 bases). Between the trimmed V and J ends, which lost 0 bases and 0 bases, there was a span of 11 bases. The germline V gene encodes CDR1 GTSNPN and CDR2 SVGIG (reference sequence). The CDR3 loop spans 16 amino acids.